The T cell receptor (beta chain) described here comes from a study of T cells in localized non-small cell lung cancer. Notes on the study in general: Uninvolved adjacent lung had the highest recorded T cell clonality, with tumor below it.

This clone was counted only a few times. Its antigen is not known. The V gene lost 6 bases and the J gene lost 10 bases, with 21 bases spanning the gap. There are 13 residues in the CDR3. Germline V lookup: CDR1 GTSNPN, CDR2 SVGIG (reference sequence). Some clones are missing from TCRdb's copy, which holds only in-frame ones; the method was immunoSEQ multiplex PCR. The sample includes roughly 40,000 clones, roughly four fifths of them seen just once. The chain is built from TRBV30 and TRBJ1-1, with TRBD1 as a possible D gene (5 bases). This TCR came from a man aged 35 to 70 with stage II lung adenocarcinoma. The source material was PBMCs, sampled before any cancer treatment. The CDR3 nucleotides are TGTGCCTGCCCCAAGGTTGGGGGATTAGGAGCTTTCTTT. The encoded protein is CACPKVGGLGAFF.